Presented here are 13 T cell receptor beta chains from one specimen sequenced in a study of CD4 and CD8 cells across lung adenocarcinoma regions. TCRdb ran MiXCR on the PCR reads and lists one entry per CDR3 protein. The sample contains around 23,000 distinct CDR3 sequences, about 50% of which appear only once. The sample comprised CD8+ T cells from the center of a lung tumor. These TCRs come from a male donor with lung adenocarcinoma. The CD4 and CD8 labels of this study may be unreliable.

This clonotype rates as medium-sized. CDR3 protein: CASSEVGGGGRDTQYF. The CDR3 DNA follows: TGTGCCAGCAGTGAAGTGGGGGGAGGAGGGAGAGATACGCAGTATTTT. The V gene is TRBV6-1, the J gene TRBJ2-3; D is possibly TRBD2 (6 bases). V was trimmed by 1 base and J by 5 bases, leaving 16 bases between them. Per germline, CDR1 MNHNS and CDR2 SASEGT. The length of the CDR3 is 16 residues.

This chain links TRBV15 with TRBJ2-3; D tentatively fits TRBD1 or TRBD2 (5 bases each). V was clipped by 6 bases and J by 2 bases, with 18 bases between them. Germline loops: CDR1 LNHNV, CDR2 YYDKDF (reference sequence). This CDR3 has 16 amino acids. The CDR3 DNA reads TGTGCCACCAGGGAAACTAGGGGTCGTTACACAGATACGCAGTATTTT. Protein sequence: CATRETRGRYTDTQYF.

The table lists this clonotype with many counts. The chain recombines TRBV24-1 with TRBJ2-5; D may be TRBD2 (5 bases). V gave up 1 base and J gave up 0 bases, with 11 bases separating them. CDR3 size: 16 residues. Germline CDR1 reads KGHDR; CDR2 reads SFDVKD. CDR3 sequence reads: CATSDFEGTNQETQYF. The CDR3 DNA is TGTGCCACCAGTGATTTTGAGGGAACCAACCAAGAGACCCAGTACTTC.

This chain joins TRBV14 and TRBJ2-5; D tentatively reads TRBD1 or TRBD2 (5 bases each). The CDR3 contains 16 residues. V was clipped by 8 bases and J by 8 bases, with 27 bases between them. Looked up from germline, CDR1 is SGHDN and CDR2 is FVKESK. The chain's CDR3 is CASAELGDRDTDTQYF. CDR3 coding DNA: TGTGCCAGCGCGGAACTCGGGGACCGTGACACAGATACCCAGTACTTC. The full variable domain, rest sourced from reference TRBV14 and TRBJ2-5, is EAGVTQFPSHSVIEKGQTVTLRCDPISGHDNLYWYRRVMGKEIKFLLHFVKESKQDESGMPNNRFLAERTGGTYSTLKVQPAELEDSGVYFCASAELGDRDTDTQYFGPGTRLLVL.

This clonotype appeared a few times. The conserved closing phenylalanine or tryptophan is absent in this CDR3, likely reflecting a read error. The limits of the CDR3 on the DNA are not certain, so only TCRdb's listed CDR3 is given. The V call is TRBV6-1, the J call TRBJ2-1; no check of the table's D call, TRBD1, against the DNA was made. Per the germline V gene, CDR1 is MNHNS and CDR2 is SASEGT. The CDR3 adds up to 10 amino acids, both ends counted. The CDR3 spells CASSSLSRVP.

The chain is built from TRBV10-2 and TRBJ2-5, with TRBD2 matching 9 bases. Per the germline V gene, CDR1 is WSHSY and CDR2 is SAAADI. The CDR3 is 14 amino acids. The CDR3 is CAGSGGCDKETQYF. DNA for the CDR3: TGCGCGGGGAGCGGGGGGTGTGACAAAGAGACCCAGTACTTC.

The chain recombines TRBV24-1 with TRBJ2-4; D may be TRBD2 (5 bases). CDR1 is KGHDR and CDR2 is SFDVKD in the germline V gene. Trimming removed 6 bases from V and 13 bases from J, with 24 bases in between. The CDR3 is made up of 15 amino acids. CDR3 sequence (DNA): TGTGCCACCAGTACGGGGTTTGATGACACAGATACGCAGTACTTC. Its translation is CATSTGFDDTDTQYF.

The V and J genes are TRBV6-1 and TRBJ2-3; the D is unclear. The tail of the sequence fits TRBJ2-7 better, so the J call may be wrong. The CDR3 is 16 residues long. Germline V gene sequence: CDR1 MNHNS, CDR2 SASEGT. CDR3 in DNA: TGTGCCAGCAGTGAAGCGGTGCAGTGCGGCACAGACACGCAGTACTTC. Amino acid sequence: CASSEAVQCGTDTQYF.

This chain joins TRBV12-5 and TRBJ2-3, with a weak D call TRBD2 (5 bases). From germline, CDR1 is LGHNT and CDR2 FRNRAP. V lost 9 bases and J 10 bases, leaving 20 bases between the germline ends. The CDR3 extends over 13 amino acids. The CDR3 is CARGLRAEGPQYF. The CDR3 DNA sequence: TGTGCTAGGGGGTTGCGAGCGGAAGGCCCGCAGTATTTT.

This clonotype showed up just a few times. The V call is TRBV4-2, the J call TRBJ2-3, with TRBD2 identical over 8 bases. V shed 0 bases and J 6 bases; nucleotides not matched to a gene: 8. The germline V gene encodes CDR1 LGHNA and CDR2 YNFKEQ. This CDR3 has 16 amino acids. CDR3 sequence reads: CASSQERASGSDTQYF. The CDR3 DNA sequence: TGTGCCAGCAGCCAAGAGAGGGCTAGCGGGTCGGATACGCAGTATTTT.

This clonotype was recorded many times. The chain has TRBV24-1 and TRBJ2-1, with TRBD1 as a possible D gene (5 bases). The CDR3 sequence is 14 residues long. Germline V gives CDR1 KGHDR, CDR2 SFDVKD. Trimming left V 9 bases short and J 4 bases short, with 15 bases between. The CDR3, as DNA: TGTGCCACCCCCCATGGGGCTGGATACAATGAGCAGTTCTTC. Translating gives CATPHGAGYNEQFF.

This clonotype was seen only a few times. In DNA form, the CDR3 reads TGTGCCAGCAGTGGGACACTAGGTTTGAAAGAGACCCAGTACTTC. Translated: CASSGTLGLKETQYF. The genes are TRBV6-1 and TRBJ2-5; D assignment may be TRBD1 or TRBD2 (5 bases each). Germline values: CDR1 MNHNS, CDR2 SASEGT. The CDR3 runs to 15 residues. V was cut by 4 bases and J by 3 bases, with 15 bases left in between.

The chain carries TRBV11-3 and TRBJ2-1; D gene uncertain. Deletions cut 1 base from V and 7 bases from J, with 14 bases between. There are 15 residues in the CDR3. Germline V CDR1 and CDR2: SGHNT, YENEEA. CDR3 nucleotide sequence: TGTGCCAGCAGCTTAGGTTCTTCGCCAACTAATGAGCAGTTCTTC. Encoded protein: CASSLGSSPTNEQFF. The full variable domain, rest sourced from reference TRBV11-3 and TRBJ2-1, is EAGVVQSPRYKIIEKKQPVAFWCNPISGHNTLYWYLQNLGQGPELLIRYENEEAVDDSQLPKDRFSAERLKGVDSTLKIQPAELGDSAVYLCASSLGSSPTNEQFFGPGTRLTVL.